The clone carrying this TCR beta chain was observed a single time. Per the germline V gene, CDR1 is LNHDA and CDR2 is SQIVND (reference sequence). The CDR3 is 12 amino acids. V shed 5 bases and J shed 2 bases, with 5 bases lying between them. This sample was included in a study of blood T cell repertoires in COVID-19. Study as a whole: Acute-phase and convalescent COVID-19 samples originated in the United States, Italy and Spain. From T cells, B-cell-depleted T cells, or PBMCs came the material, which was cDNA or gDNA.

The assay was immunoSEQ multiplex PCR, and TCRdb's table has in-frame clones only and misses some. The sample shows more than 200,000 clones, around 78% of them seen only once. V gene TRBV19 combines with J gene TRBJ2-3; D unclear. Sequenced material: peripheral blood. This TCR was recovered from a woman in her 70s with active or convalescent COVID-19. CDR3 loop: CASSVNTDTQYF. The CDR3 nucleotides are TGTGCCAGTAGTGTAAACACAGATACGCAGTATTTT.